This is a list of T cell receptor beta chains from one sample in a study of blood T cell repertoires in COVID-19. Sequenced by immunoSEQ multiplex PCR; TCRdb stores in-frame clones only, minus some. The sample has 250,000 to 300,000 clones, about 80% seen once. The sequenced sample was PBMCs or T cells enriched from blood (not recorded which). The receptor set was obtained from a man aged 50 or older who had recovered from COVID-19. CDR3s leave out the opening cysteine and the closing phenylalanine or tryptophan. Each record gives: CDR3 protein, V gene, J gene.

ASSLLGTGLAGAQY	TRBV28	TRBJ2-5
ATSDPRGHTGELF	TRBV24-1	TRBJ2-2
ASSLLSPTDTQY	TRBV18	TRBJ2-3
ASSSTAGNQGYEQY	TRBV18	TRBJ2-7
ASSPQLGSTEAF	TRBV27	TRBJ1-1
ASSPSGGSGTDTQY	TRBV7-9	TRBJ2-3
ASSPPGGANYGYT	TRBV7-9	TRBJ1-2
AWGDRGHPSYNEQF	TRBV30	TRBJ2-1
ASSEGGATGELF	TRBV2	TRBJ2-2
ASTTAISGNTIY	TRBV9	TRBJ1-3
ASSLGLAGLDTQY	TRBV5-5	TRBJ2-3
ASSLPGTSGIWGYNEQF	TRBV5-8	TRBJ2-1
ASSLGLAGGPGEQF	TRBV11-2	TRBJ2-1
ASSWTGNADTEAF	TRBV5-6	TRBJ1-1
ASSQEGVGPSTDTQY	TRBV14	TRBJ2-3
AIRGTGVGSDTQY	TRBV10-3	TRBJ2-3
ASSFEGLGKNSPLH	TRBV5-6	TRBJ1-6
ASSQLPGQGNAEAF	TRBV28	TRBJ1-1
ASRSHRADTQY	TRBV19	TRBJ2-3
AGRTGGLGTEAF	TRBV28	TRBJ1-1